Included here is one TCR beta chain sequence, with context. PCR used 60 Vbeta primers and 13 Jbeta primers. TCRdb's table, derived via immunoSEQ multiplex PCR, lists solely in-frame clones and lacks some. The sample records 97,000 or so clones, about 62% being singletons. This sample is part of a study of cytomegalovirus exposure and HLA in healthy donors. The V gene's germline CDR1 is GTSNPN and CDR2 SVGIG (reference sequence). The CDR3 is 13 amino acids. The V end lost 0 bases, the J end lost 9 bases, and 12 bases lay between the germline ends. All the people who gave samples were healthy bone marrow donors.

The rearrangement joins TRBV30 to TRBJ1-5; D call uncertain. The receptor's source is a human donor in good health. Sequencing was performed on PBMCs. The CDR3 DNA reads TGTGCCTGGAGTGTACGCCGGGGAGGGCCCCAGCATTTT. This encodes CAWSVRRGGPQHF.